The rows below give T cell receptor beta chains drawn from one sample of a study of T-cell reconstitution after alpha-beta-depleted transplantation in children. TCRdb fed the PCR reads into MiXCR, producing one record per CDR3 protein. The table shows roughly 400,000 distinct CDR3 sequences, with about a fifth occurring only once. This specimen was PBMCs from the stem cell graft donor, taken from the stem cell graft. The source of these receptors is a human donor who donated a stem cell graft to a child with acute myeloid leukemia. Both conserved end residues are part of each CDR3. The D gene is left open where the match is weak. Rows may omit the clone size; those that give it use once, few, many or a size class.

TRBJ2-3	TRBD1	.	TRBV6-2/TRBV6-3	TGTGCCAGCAGTTACTCCCGGGACAGTATGACAGATACGCAGTATTTT	CASSYSRDSMTDTQYF
TRBJ2-7	TRBD2	few	TRBV5-1	TGCGCCAGCAGCTTTCATGGTAGCGGGCTGACCTACGAGCAGTACTTC	CASSFHGSGLTYEQYF
TRBJ2-7	TRBD2	.	TRBV20-1	TGCAGTGCTAGAGATCGGGGGGGCGAGCAGTACTTC	CSARDRGGEQYF
TRBJ2-5	.	.	TRBV12-3/TRBV12-4	TGTGCCAGCAGTTTAGCGACTACACGGGGAGAGACCCAGTACTTC	CASSLATTRGETQYF
TRBJ1-1	.	.	TRBV21-1	.	CASSKVGQGNTEAFF
TRBJ2-1	TRBD2	many	TRBV20-1	TGCAGTGCTAGTAGCCCCTCTAGCGGGAGGGACAATGAGCAGTTCTTC	CSASSPSSGRDNEQFF
TRBJ2-1	TRBD2	few	TRBV7-8	TGTGCCAGCAGCTTCTCTAGCGGGTACTACAATGAGCAGTTCTTC	CASSFSSGYYNEQFF
TRBJ2-2	.	.	TRBV19	TGTGCCAGTAGTCAAGGGTTTCGCACCGGGGAGCTGTTTTTT	CASSQGFRTGELFF
TRBJ2-7	TRBD2	few	TRBV24-1	TGTGCCACCAGTGACCCCGCGGGGGGGCCCTCCTACGAGCAGTACTTC	CATSDPAGGPSYEQYF
TRBJ2-1	.	few	TRBV2	TGTGCCAGCAGTGAAGCGGGGCTCGGAGAGCAGTTCTTC	CASSEAGLGEQFF
TRBJ2-1	TRBD2	.	TRBV29-1	TGCAGCGTTGAAAAGGGCGGGAGGGCCGAGCAGTTCTTC	CSVEKGGRAEQFF
TRBJ2-7	.	few	TRBV7-9	TGTGCCAGCAGCTTTTCAGGTAGCGCCTACGAGCAGTACTTC	CASSFSGSAYEQYF
TRBJ2-7	TRBD2	.	TRBV20-1	TGCAGTGCCCTCTCGTTGGGCGGCGGGAGGACCTACGAGCAGTACTTC	CSALSLGGGRTYEQYF